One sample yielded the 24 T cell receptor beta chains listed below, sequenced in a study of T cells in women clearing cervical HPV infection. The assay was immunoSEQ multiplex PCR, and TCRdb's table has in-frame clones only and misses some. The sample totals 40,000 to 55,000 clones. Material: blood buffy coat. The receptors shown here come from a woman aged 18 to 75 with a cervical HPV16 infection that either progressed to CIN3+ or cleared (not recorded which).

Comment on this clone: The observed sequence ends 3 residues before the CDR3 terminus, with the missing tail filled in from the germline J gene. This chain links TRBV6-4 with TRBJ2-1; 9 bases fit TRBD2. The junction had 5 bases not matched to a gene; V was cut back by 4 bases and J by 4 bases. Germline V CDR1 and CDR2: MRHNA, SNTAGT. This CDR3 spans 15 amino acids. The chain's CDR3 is CASSGTSGLYNEQFF. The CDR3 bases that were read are TGTGCCAGCAGTGGTACTAGCGGGCTATACAATGAG.

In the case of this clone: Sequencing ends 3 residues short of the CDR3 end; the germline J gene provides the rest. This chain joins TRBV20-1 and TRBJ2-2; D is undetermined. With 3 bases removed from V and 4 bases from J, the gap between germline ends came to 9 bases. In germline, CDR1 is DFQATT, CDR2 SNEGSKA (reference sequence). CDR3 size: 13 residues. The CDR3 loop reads CSASFLRTGELFF. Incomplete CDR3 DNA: TGCAGTGCTAGTTTCCTGCGCACCGGGGAG.

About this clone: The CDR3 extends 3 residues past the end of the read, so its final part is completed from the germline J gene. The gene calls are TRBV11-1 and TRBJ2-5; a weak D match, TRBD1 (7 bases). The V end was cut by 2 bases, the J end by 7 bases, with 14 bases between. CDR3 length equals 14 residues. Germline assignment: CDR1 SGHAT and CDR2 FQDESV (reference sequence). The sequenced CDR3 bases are TGTGCCAGCAGCTTATTCACAGGGGAGGCGACC. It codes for CASSLFTGEAT. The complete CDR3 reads CASSLFTGEATQYF.

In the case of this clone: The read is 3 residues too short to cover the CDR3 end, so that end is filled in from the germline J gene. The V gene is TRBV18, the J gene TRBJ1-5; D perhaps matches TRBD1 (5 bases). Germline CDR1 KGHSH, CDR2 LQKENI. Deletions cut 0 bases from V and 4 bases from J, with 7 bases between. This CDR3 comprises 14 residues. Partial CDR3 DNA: TGTGCCAGCTCACCACCGGGGGGAAATCAGCCC. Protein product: CASSPPGGNQP. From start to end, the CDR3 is CASSPPGGNQPQHF.

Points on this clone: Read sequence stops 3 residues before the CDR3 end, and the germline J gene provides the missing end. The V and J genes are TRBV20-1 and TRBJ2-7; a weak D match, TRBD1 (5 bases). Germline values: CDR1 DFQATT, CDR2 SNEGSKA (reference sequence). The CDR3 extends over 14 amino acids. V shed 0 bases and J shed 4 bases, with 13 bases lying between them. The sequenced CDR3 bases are TGCAGTGCTAGAGATTGGATAGGGGATTACGAG. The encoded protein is CSARDWIGDYE. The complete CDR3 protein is CSARDWIGDYEQYF.

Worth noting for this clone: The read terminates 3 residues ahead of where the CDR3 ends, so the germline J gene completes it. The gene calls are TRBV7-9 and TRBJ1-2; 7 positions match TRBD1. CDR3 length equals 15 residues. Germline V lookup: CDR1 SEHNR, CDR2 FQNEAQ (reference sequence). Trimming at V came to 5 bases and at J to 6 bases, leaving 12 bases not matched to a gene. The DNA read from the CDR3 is TGTGCCAGCAGCACCTCCTCGGGACAGCTTCATGGC. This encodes CASSTSSGQLHG. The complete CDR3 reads CASSTSSGQLHGYTF.

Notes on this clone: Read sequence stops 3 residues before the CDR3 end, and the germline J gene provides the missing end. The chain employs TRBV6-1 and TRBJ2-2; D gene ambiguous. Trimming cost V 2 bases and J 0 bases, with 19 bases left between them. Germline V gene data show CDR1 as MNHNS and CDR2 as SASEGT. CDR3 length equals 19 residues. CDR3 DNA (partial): TGTGCCAGCAGTGAAAAGGGCTACTTGGCGCCAGCGAACACCGGGGAG. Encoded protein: CASSEKGYLAPANTGE. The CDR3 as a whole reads CASSEKGYLAPANTGELFF.

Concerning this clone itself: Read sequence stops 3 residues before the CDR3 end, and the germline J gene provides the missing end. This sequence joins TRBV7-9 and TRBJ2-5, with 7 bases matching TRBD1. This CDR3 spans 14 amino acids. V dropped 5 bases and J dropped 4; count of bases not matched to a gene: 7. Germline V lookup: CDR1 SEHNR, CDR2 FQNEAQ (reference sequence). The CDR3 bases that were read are TGTGCCAGCAGCCCTCAGACAGGGTTAGAGACC. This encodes CASSPQTGLET. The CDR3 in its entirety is CASSPQTGLETQYF.

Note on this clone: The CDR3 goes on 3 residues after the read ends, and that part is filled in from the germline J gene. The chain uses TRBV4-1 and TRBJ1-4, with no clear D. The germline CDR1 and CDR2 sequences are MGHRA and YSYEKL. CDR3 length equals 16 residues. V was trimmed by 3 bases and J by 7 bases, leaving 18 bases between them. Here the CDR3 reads CASSHQERRKGEKLFF. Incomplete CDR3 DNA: TGCGCCAGCAGCCACCAGGAGCGGAGGAAGGGTGAAAAA.

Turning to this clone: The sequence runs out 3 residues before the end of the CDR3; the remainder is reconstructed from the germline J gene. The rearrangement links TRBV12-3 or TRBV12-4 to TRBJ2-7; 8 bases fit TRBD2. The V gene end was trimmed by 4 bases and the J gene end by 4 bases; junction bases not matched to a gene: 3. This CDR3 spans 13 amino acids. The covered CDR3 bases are TGTGCCAGCAGTTCGGGACTAGGATACGAG. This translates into CASSSGLGYE. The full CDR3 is CASSSGLGYEQYF.

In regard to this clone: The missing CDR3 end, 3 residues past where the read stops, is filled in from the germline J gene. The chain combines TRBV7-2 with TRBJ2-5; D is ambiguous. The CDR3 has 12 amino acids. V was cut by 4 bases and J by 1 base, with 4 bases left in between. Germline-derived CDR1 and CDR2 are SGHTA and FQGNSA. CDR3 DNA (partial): TGTGCCAGCAGCTATCGCCAAGAGACC. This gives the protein CASSYRQET. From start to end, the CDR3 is CASSYRQETQYF.

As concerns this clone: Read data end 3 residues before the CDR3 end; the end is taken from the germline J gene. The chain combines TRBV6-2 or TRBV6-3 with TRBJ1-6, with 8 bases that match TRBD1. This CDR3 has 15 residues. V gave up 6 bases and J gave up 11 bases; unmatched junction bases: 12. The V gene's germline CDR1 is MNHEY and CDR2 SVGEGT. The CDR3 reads CASSRGGQGETPLHF. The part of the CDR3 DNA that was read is TGTGCCAGCAGCCGGGGAGGACAGGGAGAGACACCC.

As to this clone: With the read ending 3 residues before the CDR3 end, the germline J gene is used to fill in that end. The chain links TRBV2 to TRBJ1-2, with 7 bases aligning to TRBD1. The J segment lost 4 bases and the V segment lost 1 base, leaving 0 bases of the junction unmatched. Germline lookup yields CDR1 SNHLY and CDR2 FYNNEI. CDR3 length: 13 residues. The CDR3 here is CASSEGQGYGYTF. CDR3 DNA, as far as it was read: TGTGCCAGCAGTGAAGGACAGGGCTATGGC. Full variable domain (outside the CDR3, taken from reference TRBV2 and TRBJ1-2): EPEVTQTPSHQVTQMGQEVILRCVPISNHLYFYWYRQILGQKVEFLVSFYNNEISEKSEIFDDQFSVERPDGSNFTLKIRSTKLEDSAMYFCASSEGQGYGYTFGSGTRLTVV.

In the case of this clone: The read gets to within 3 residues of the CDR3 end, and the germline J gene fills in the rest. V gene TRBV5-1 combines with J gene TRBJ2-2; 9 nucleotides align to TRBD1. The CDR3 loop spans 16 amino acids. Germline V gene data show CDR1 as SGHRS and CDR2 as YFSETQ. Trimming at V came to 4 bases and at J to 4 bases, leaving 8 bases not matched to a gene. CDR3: CASSEDNRGLTGELFF. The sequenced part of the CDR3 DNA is TGCGCCAGCAGCGAGGATAACAGGGGGCTCACCGGGGAG.

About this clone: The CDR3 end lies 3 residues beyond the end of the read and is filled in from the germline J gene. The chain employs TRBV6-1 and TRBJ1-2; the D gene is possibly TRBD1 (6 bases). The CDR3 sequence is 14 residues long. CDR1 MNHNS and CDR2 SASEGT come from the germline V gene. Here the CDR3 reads CASSEAPGAYDYTF. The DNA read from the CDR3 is TGTGCCAGCAGTGAAGCGCCAGGGGCGTACGAC.

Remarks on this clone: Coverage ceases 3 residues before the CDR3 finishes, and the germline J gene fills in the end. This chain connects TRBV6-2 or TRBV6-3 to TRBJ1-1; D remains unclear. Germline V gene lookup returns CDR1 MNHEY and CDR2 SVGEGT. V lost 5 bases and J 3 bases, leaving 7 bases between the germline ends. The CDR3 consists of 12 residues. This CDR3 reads CASSPPYTEAFF. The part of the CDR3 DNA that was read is TGTGCCAGCAGTCCTCCGTACACTGAA.

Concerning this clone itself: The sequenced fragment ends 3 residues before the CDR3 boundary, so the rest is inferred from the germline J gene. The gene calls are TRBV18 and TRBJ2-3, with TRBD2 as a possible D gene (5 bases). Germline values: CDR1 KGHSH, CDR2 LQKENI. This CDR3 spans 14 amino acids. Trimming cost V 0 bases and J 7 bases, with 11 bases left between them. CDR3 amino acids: CASSPPTSFNTQYF. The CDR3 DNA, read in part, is TGTGCCAGCTCACCACCAACTAGTTTTAATACG.

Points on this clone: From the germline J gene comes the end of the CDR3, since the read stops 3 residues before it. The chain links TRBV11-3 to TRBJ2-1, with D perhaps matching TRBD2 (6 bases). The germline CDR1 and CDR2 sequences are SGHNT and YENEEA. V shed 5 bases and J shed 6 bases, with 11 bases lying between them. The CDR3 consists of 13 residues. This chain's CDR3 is CASSQTSLNEQFF. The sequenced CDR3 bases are TGTGCCAGCAGCCAGACTAGTCTCAATGAG.

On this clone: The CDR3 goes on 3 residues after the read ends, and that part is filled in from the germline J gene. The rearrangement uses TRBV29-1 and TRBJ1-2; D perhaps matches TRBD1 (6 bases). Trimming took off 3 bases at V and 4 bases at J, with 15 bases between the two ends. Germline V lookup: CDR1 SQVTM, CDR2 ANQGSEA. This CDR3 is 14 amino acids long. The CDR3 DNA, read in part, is TGCAGCGTTGACAAGGTAGCACAGGGCTATGGC. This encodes CSVDKVAQGYG. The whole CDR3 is CSVDKVAQGYGYTF.

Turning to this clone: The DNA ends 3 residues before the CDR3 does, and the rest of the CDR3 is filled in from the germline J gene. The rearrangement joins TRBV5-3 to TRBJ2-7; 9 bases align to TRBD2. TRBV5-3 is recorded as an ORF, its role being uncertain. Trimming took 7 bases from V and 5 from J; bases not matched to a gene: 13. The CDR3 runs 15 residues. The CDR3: CARPCGGRAIHEQYF. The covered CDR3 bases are TGTGCCAGACCCTGTGGCGGGAGGGCCATCCACGAG.

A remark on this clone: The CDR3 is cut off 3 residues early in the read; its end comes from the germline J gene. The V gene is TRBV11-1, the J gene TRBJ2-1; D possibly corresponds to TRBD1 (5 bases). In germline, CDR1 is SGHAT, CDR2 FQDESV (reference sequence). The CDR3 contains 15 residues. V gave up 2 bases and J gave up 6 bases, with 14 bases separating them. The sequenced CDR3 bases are TGTGCCAGCAGCTTACTAACTTCTCAGGGCAATGAG. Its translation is CASSLLTSQGNE. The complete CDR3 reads CASSLLTSQGNEQFF.

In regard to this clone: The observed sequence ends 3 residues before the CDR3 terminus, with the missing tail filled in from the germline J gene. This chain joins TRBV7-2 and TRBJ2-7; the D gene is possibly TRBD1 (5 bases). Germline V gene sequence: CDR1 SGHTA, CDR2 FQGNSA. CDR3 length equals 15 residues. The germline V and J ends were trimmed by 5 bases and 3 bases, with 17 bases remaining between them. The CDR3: CASSLPRGWGYEQYF. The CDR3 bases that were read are TGTGCCAGCAGCCTGCCTAGGGGTTGGGGCTACGAG.

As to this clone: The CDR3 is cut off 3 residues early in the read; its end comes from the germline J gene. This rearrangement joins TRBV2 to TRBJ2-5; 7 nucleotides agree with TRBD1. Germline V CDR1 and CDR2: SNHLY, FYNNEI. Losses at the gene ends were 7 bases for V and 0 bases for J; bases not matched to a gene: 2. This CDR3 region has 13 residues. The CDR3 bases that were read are TGTGCCAGCACAGGGGGAGACCAAGAGACC. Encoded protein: CASTGGDQET. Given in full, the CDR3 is CASTGGDQETQYF.

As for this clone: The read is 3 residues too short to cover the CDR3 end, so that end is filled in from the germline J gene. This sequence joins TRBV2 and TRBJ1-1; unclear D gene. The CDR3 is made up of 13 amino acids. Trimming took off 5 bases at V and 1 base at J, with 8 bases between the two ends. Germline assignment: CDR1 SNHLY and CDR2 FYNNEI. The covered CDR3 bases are TGTGCCAGCAGTCCGGGGTCGAACACTGAA. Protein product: CASSPGSNTE. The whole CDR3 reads CASSPGSNTEAFF.